The rows below give T cell receptor beta chains drawn from one sample of a study of T cells after yellow fever vaccination. Each CDR3 protein is one row after TCRdb ran MiXCR on the 5' RACE reads. The profile shows around 50,000 distinct CDR3 sequences, 7.4% of them singletons. The sample consisted of CD8+ T cells sorted from PBMCs, taken roughly 14 days after the first yellow fever vaccination. Receptors were obtained from a man aged 18 to 29 who received the YFV17D yellow fever vaccine. Both conserved end residues are part of each CDR3. D genes are given only for firm matches. Clone size is shown for a subset of rows, as once, few, many or a class of expanded clone.

>TRBV4-1|.|.|16|TRBJ1-1
CASSQGAGRVNTEAFF
TGCGCCAGCAGCCAAGGGGCAGGGCGAGTGAACACTGAAGCTTTCTTT
>TRBV12-3/TRBV12-4|many|.|14|TRBJ1-1
CASSSGLMNTEAFF
TGTGCCAGCAGTTCGGGACTGATGAACACTGAAGCTTTCTTT
>TRBV7-6|few|.|12|TRBJ2-5
CASSWGEETQYF
TGTGCCAGCAGCTGGGGAGAAGAGACCCAGTACTTC
>TRBV5-5|.|.|16|TRBJ2-3
CASRFRDGVVTDTQYF
TGTGCCAGCCGGTTCCGTGATGGGGTAGTCACAGATACGCAGTATTTT
>TRBV29-1|many|.|14|TRBJ2-1
CSLLTTGLSNEQFF
TGCAGCCTGCTGACCACAGGGCTCAGCAATGAGCAGTTCTTC
>TRBV11-2|many|TRBD2|16|TRBJ2-1
CASSTGTSGGRGEQFF
TGTGCCAGCAGCACCGGGACTAGCGGGGGGCGGGGTGAGCAGTTCTTC
>TRBV3-1|many|.|15|TRBJ2-2
CASSLGETNTGELFF
TGTGCCAGCAGCCTGGGGGAGACAAACACCGGGGAGCTGTTTTTT
>TRBV9|many|.|15|TRBJ2-3
CASSVDGAPTDTQYF
TGTGCCAGCAGCGTAGACGGGGCTCCCACAGATACGCAGTATTTT
>TRBV3-1|many|.|11|TRBJ2-5
CASSRQETQYF
TGTGCCAGCAGCCGTCAAGAGACCCAGTACTTC
>TRBV13|many|.|16|TRBJ2-3
CASSPLRETTTDTQYF
TGTGCCAGCAGCCCCCTCCGGGAAACCACCACAGATACGCAGTATTTT
>TRBV27|few|.|13|TRBJ2-4
CASAGRRTNIQYF
TGTGCCAGCGCAGGGAGGAGGACTAACATTCAGTACTTC
>TRBV29-1|many|TRBD1|16|TRBJ1-1
CSVDGTRGRENTEAFF
TGCAGCGTCGACGGAACCAGGGGGAGGGAAAACACTGAAGCTTTCTTT
>TRBV9|.|TRBD1|16|TRBJ1-1
CASSMTGGLENTEAFF
TGTGCCAGCAGCATGACAGGGGGTTTGGAGAACACTGAAGCTTTCTTT
>TRBV7-9|many|TRBD2|15|TRBJ2-2
CASSSRLAGAGELFF
TGTGCCAGCAGCTCAAGACTAGCGGGGGCCGGGGAGCTGTTTTTT
>TRBV5-1|many|.|14|TRBJ2-2
CASSSGGGGGELFF
TGCGCCAGCAGCTCCGGTGGGGGCGGCGGGGAGCTGTTTTTT
>TRBV24-1|.|.|13|TRBJ2-2
CATSDSWAGELFF
TGTGCCACCAGTGATTCGTGGGCCGGGGAGCTGTTTTTT
>TRBV4-1|.|.|13|TRBJ2-7
CASSRPGAYEQYF
TGCGCCAGCAGCCGGCCAGGGGCCTACGAGCAGTACTTC
>TRBV15|few|.|17|TRBJ1-1
CATSSFPSRPGDTEAFF
TGTGCCACCAGCTCCTTCCCGAGCCGCCCAGGTGACACTGAAGCTTTCTTT
>TRBV4-3|few|TRBD1|17|TRBJ1-3
CASSQDWQGVSGNTIYF
TGCGCCAGCAGCCAAGATTGGCAGGGGGTTTCGGGAAACACCATATATTTT
>TRBV12-3/TRBV12-4|many|TRBD2|17|TRBJ2-4
CASSPSWEGTSKNIQYF
TGTGCCAGCAGCCCCTCCTGGGAGGGCACGTCCAAAAACATTCAGTACTTC
>TRBV7-9|many|.|14|TRBJ2-7
CASSPVKGSYEQYF
TGTGCCAGCAGCCCCGTGAAGGGCTCCTACGAGCAGTACTTC
>TRBV9|many|.|15|TRBJ2-1
CASSVVGGSYNEQFF
TGTGCCAGCAGCGTCGTGGGGGGTTCCTACAATGAGCAGTTCTTC
>TRBV7-9|many|TRBD2|13|TRBJ2-7
CASSGLAGLEQYF
TGTGCCAGCAGTGGACTAGCGGGCTTGGAGCAGTACTTC
>TRBV4-2|many|TRBD2|16|TRBJ2-7
CASSQGSGGEYYEQYF
TGTGCCAGCAGCCAAGGCTCCGGGGGGGAGTACTACGAGCAGTACTTC
>TRBV6-2/TRBV6-3|.|.|13|TRBJ1-2
CASSYGQVLGYTF
TGTGCCAGCAGTTACGGGCAGGTTCTCGGCTACACCTTC
>TRBV11-2|many|.|15|TRBJ2-1
CASSSQTSIYNEQFF
TGTGCCAGCAGCTCCCAGACTAGTATATACAATGAGCAGTTCTTC
>TRBV5-5|many|TRBD1|15|TRBJ2-1
CASSLKQGDNYEQFF
TGTGCCAGCAGCTTGAAACAGGGGGACAACTATGAGCAGTTCTTC
>TRBV10-3|many|.|15|TRBJ2-1
CAISGQASSYNEQFF
TGTGCCATCAGTGGGCAGGCTAGCTCCTACAATGAGCAGTTCTTC
>TRBV7-9|many|.|14|TRBJ2-3
CASSSRAGPDTQYF
TGTGCCAGCAGCTCGAGAGCTGGCCCAGATACGCAGTATTTT
>TRBV27|many|.|16|TRBJ2-2
CASSLSTGGLTGELFF
TGTGCCAGCAGTTTATCGACGGGGGGCCTCACCGGGGAGCTGTTTTTT
>TRBV14|many|.|17|TRBJ2-2
CASSQDVRGYGTGELFF
TGTGCCAGCAGCCAAGATGTGAGGGGCTATGGCACCGGGGAGCTGTTTTTT
>TRBV7-8|medium-sized|.|13|TRBJ1-5
CASSLDIDQPQHF
TGTGCCAGCAGCCTGGACATCGATCAGCCCCAGCATTTT
>TRBV7-7|many|.|13|TRBJ2-1
CASSLDGVDEQFF
TGTGCCAGCAGCTTAGACGGGGTGGATGAGCAGTTCTTC
>TRBV4-1|many|.|16|TRBJ2-7
CASSQDDRQSLGGQYF
TGCGCCAGCAGCCAAGATGATCGCCAGTCTCTAGGGGGGCAGTACTTC
>TRBV13|many|.|15|TRBJ2-2
CASSSGTPNTGELFF
TGTGCCAGCAGCTCCGGGACGCCGAACACCGGGGAGCTGTTTTTT
>TRBV5-4|.|.|14|TRBJ1-1
CASSTLSPNTEAFF
TGTGCCAGCAGCACCCTCAGCCCGAACACTGAAGCTTTCTTT
>TRBV27|.|.|12|TRBJ2-2
CAMSLPTGELFF
TGTGCCATGAGTTTGCCCACCGGGGAGCTGTTTTTT
>TRBV20-1|many|.|14|TRBJ2-3
CSAPDPARTDTQYF
TGCAGTGCACCGGACCCGGCCCGCACAGATACGCAGTATTTT
>TRBV11-2|many|TRBD1|17|TRBJ2-6
CASSLTGLGSGANVLTF
TGTGCCAGCAGCTTGACAGGGTTGGGCTCTGGGGCCAACGTCCTGACTTTC
>TRBV6-1|many|.|14|TRBJ2-7
CASSEAHGDHEQYF
TGTGCCAGCAGTGAAGCGCACGGGGACCACGAGCAGTACTTC
>TRBV13|many|.|17|TRBJ2-6
CASSNRYGLSGANVLTF
TGTGCCAGCAGCAATAGGTACGGCCTCTCTGGGGCCAACGTCCTGACTTTC
>TRBV7-6|many|TRBD1|13|TRBJ1-1
CASSHPDRAEAFF
TGTGCCAGCAGCCACCCCGACAGGGCTGAAGCTTTCTTT
>TRBV11-1|many|TRBD1|15|TRBJ2-4
CASSLGAGGLNIQYF
TGTGCCAGCAGCTTAGGGGCAGGGGGCCTGAACATTCAGTACTTC
>TRBV5-1|.|.|12|TRBJ2-5
CASSSGTETQYF
TGCGCCAGCAGCTCGGGGACAGAGACCCAGTACTTC
>TRBV5-4|few|TRBD1|15|TRBJ2-1
CASSYGQGGYNEQFF
TGTGCCAGCAGTTACGGACAGGGCGGCTACAATGAGCAGTTCTTC